The present T cell receptor beta chain was sequenced within a study of cytomegalovirus exposure and HLA in healthy donors. Study context: Earlier, some 170 million T cells were analyzed, and 117 million unique TCR beta sequences were found among them.

Vbeta (60) and Jbeta (13) primers were used in the PCR. The assay was immunoSEQ multiplex PCR, and TCRdb's table has in-frame clones only and misses some. The sample shows over 110,000 clones, around three quarters of them seen only once. Germline lookup yields CDR1 SQVTM and CDR2 ANQGSEA. Trimming removed 7 bases from V and 2 bases from J, with 21 bases in between. The CDR3 totals 15 residues. The chain has TRBV29-1 and TRBJ2-7; unclear D gene. This TCR was recovered from a middle-aged woman in good health and CMV-seropositive. Sequenced sample: PBMCs. The CDR3 region is CSAFLRENTAYEQYF. The CDR3 DNA is TGCAGCGCTTTCCTTAGAGAGAATACGGCCTACGAGCAGTACTTC.